This passage covers 16 T cell receptor beta chains from one sample sequenced in a study of blood T cell repertoires in COVID-19 (dated by TCRdb to the early 2020s). The library was built by means of the immunoSEQ multiplex PCR assay. Entries here come from immuneACCESS through TCRdb and include only in-frame sequences with V and J called. Some clones fail to appear in such tables; in the studies checked, an unresolved V gene covers under half of the shortfall, and the cause of the remainder is unknown. A total of around 620,000 clones appear in this sample, 90% of them only once. The ten largest clones capture around 0.3% of the sample. Sequenced input: peripheral blood. The origin of the receptors is a woman aged 18-35 years with acute or convalescent COVID-19.

The chain recombines TRBV4-2 with TRBJ2-3; 8 nucleotides align to TRBD2. V shed 6 bases and J 0 bases; nucleotides not matched to a gene: 5. Per germline, CDR1 LGHNA and CDR2 YNFKEQ. The CDR3 is 15 residues long. The CDR3 nucleotides are TGTGCCAGCAGTCCGGCGGGGGGTAGCACAGATACGCAGTATTTT. Translating gives CASSPAGGSTDTQYF.

The chain combines TRBV27 with TRBJ1-1, with TRBD1 as a possible D gene (6 bases). V was trimmed by 5 bases and J by 3 bases, leaving 13 bases between them. The CDR3 contains 14 residues. Germline lookup yields CDR1 MNHEY and CDR2 SMNVEV (reference sequence). The CDR3 region is CASSLQGHHTEAFF. The DNA for the CDR3 is TGTGCCAGCAGTCTCCAGGGACATCACACTGAAGCTTTCTTT.

V and J are TRBV29-1 and TRBJ1-3, with D possibly matching TRBD1 (6 bases). Deletions cut 5 bases from V and 0 bases from J, with 11 bases between. The length of the CDR3 is 14 residues. CDR1 and CDR2 (germline): SQVTM, ANQGSEA. The CDR3 nucleotides are TGCAGCGTTTTGCAGGGGTCCTCTGGAAACACCATATATTTT. This sequence encodes CSVLQGSSGNTIYF.

V is TRBV19 and J is TRBJ2-4, with D uncertain. Trimming shortened V by 6 bases and J by 5 bases, and 8 bases separated the two germline ends. Per the germline V gene, CDR1 is LNHDA and CDR2 is SQIVND (reference sequence). CDR3 length: 12 residues. CDR3 loop: CASSVRENIQYF. The CDR3 DNA reads as TGTGCCAGTAGCGTCCGGGAAAACATTCAGTACTTC.

The rearrangement links TRBV7-6 to TRBJ1-1, with TRBD1 as a possible D gene (5 bases). Trimming shortened V by 1 base and J by 4 bases, and 13 bases separated the two germline ends. Germline V gene lookup returns CDR1 SGHVS and CDR2 FNYEAQ. CDR3 length equals 15 residues. CDR3 nucleotides: TGTGCCAGCAGCTTAGACGGTTCCGGGGGCACTGAAGCTTTCTTT. Amino acid sequence: CASSLDGSGGTEAFF.

The chain is built from TRBV6-5 and TRBJ1-2; D unresolved. Germline V gene sequence: CDR1 MNHEY, CDR2 SVGAGI. Trimming took 2 bases from V and 9 from J, leaving 13 bases between them. This CDR3 has 13 residues. CDR3 nucleotides: TGTGCCAGCAGTTACGTGAAGGGAGGCCGCTACACCTTC. Its translation is CASSYVKGGRYTF.

DNA for the CDR3: TGTGCCAGTAGTATTAGGACTTCTGGGGCCAACGTCCTGACTTTC. Amino acids: CASSIRTSGANVLTF. The chain uses TRBV19 and TRBJ2-6; D possibly corresponds to TRBD2 (5 bases). This CDR3 has 15 amino acids. The V and J ends lost 3 bases and 1 base respectively, with 7 bases between them. The V gene's germline CDR1 is LNHDA and CDR2 SQIVND (reference sequence).

This chain connects TRBV11-1 to TRBJ2-1; D uncertain. Germline CDR1 reads SGHAT; CDR2 reads FQDESV (reference sequence). CDR3 length: 15 residues. V lost 1 base and J 2 bases, leaving 9 bases between the germline ends. CDR3 sequence reads: CASSLGAPPYNEQFF. Here the CDR3 DNA reads TGTGCCAGCAGCTTAGGGGCACCGCCCTACAATGAGCAGTTCTTC.

The chain recombines TRBV14 with TRBJ2-7; 8 nucleotides agree with TRBD1. This CDR3 is built from 16 residues. J gave up 7 bases and V 0 bases, and 11 bases lay outside the gene matches. In germline, CDR1 is SGHDN, CDR2 FVKESK. CDR3 residues: CASSQDIGRGRREQYF. CDR3 nucleotides: TGTGCCAGCAGCCAAGATATTGGCAGGGGGCGTCGGGAGCAGTACTTC.

The CDR3 DNA reads TGCGCCAGCAGCTTAAACCCCAGGGGGGTGAACACTGAAGCTTTCTTT. Protein sequence: CASSLNPRGVNTEAFF. This sequence joins TRBV5-1 and TRBJ1-1, with 7 nucleotides matching TRBD1. V lost 2 bases, J lost 0 bases, and 7 bases stayed unmatched. The CDR3 totals 16 residues. The germline V gene has CDR1 SGHRS and CDR2 YFSETQ. Looking up the rest from reference TRBV5-1 and TRBJ1-1 gives the full variable domain: KAGVTQTPRYLIKTRGQQVTLSCSPISGHRSVSWYQQTPGQGLQFLFEYFSETQRNKGNFPGRFSGRQFSNSRSEMNVSTLELGDSALYLCASSLNPRGVNTEAFFGQGTRLTVV.

The chain carries TRBV20-1 and TRBJ1-5; possible D gene TRBD1, 5 bases. Germline CDR1 reads DFQATT; CDR2 reads SNEGSKA (reference sequence). V lost 3 bases and J 6 bases, leaving 18 bases between the germline ends. The CDR3 runs to 15 residues. This chain's CDR3 is CSASPPGWGGQPQHF. In DNA, the CDR3 is TGCAGTGCTAGTCCCCCAGGGTGGGGAGGTCAGCCCCAGCATTTT.

The chain is built from TRBV30 and TRBJ1-2; a possible D gene is TRBD1 (6 bases). From germline, CDR1 is GTSNPN and CDR2 SVGIG (reference sequence). Trimming took off 8 bases at V and 2 bases at J, with 15 bases between the two ends. This CDR3 is 13 amino acids long. CDR3 residues: CAAAPGVNYGYTF. In DNA, the CDR3 is TGTGCCGCGGCCCCAGGGGTGAACTATGGCTACACCTTC.

A single count supports this clone. The rearrangement joins TRBV5-6 to TRBJ2-7; weak D call: TRBD2 (7 bases). The V end lost 4 bases, the J end lost 1 base, and 18 bases lay between the germline ends. Germline V CDR1 and CDR2: SGHDT, YYEEEE. CDR3 length: 16 residues. CDR3 coding DNA: TGTGCCAGCAGCCCCCGGGGGGAGGGGGGGTCCTACGAGCAGTACTTC. It codes for CASSPRGEGGSYEQYF. Full variable domain (outside the CDR3, taken from reference TRBV5-6 and TRBJ2-7): DAGVTQSPTHLIKTRGQQVTLRCSPKSGHDTVSWYQQALGQGPQFIFQYYEEEERQRGNFPDRFSGHQFPNYSSELNVNALLLGDSALYLCASSPRGEGGSYEQYFGPGTRLTVT.

This clone was picked up a small number of times. In the same sample, other DNA sequences code for this CDR3. The genes are TRBV7-3 and TRBJ1-1; possible D gene TRBD1, 6 bases. Trimming took 1 base from V and 4 from J, leaving 7 bases between them. The CDR3 totals 13 residues. Per germline, CDR1 SGHTA and CDR2 FQGTGA. The CDR3 region has the DNA TGTGCCAGCAGCTTAAGAGGGGGCACTGAAGCTTTCTTT. This encodes CASSLRGGTEAFF.

The V gene is TRBV9, the J gene TRBJ1-1; a possible D gene is TRBD1 (5 bases). The CDR3 spans 16 residues. V gave up 3 bases and J gave up 1 base, with 16 bases separating them. CDR1 SGDLS and CDR2 YYNGEE come from the germline V gene. The CDR3 DNA reads TGTGCCAGCAGCGCCCCAGGGCGTGGGGAGAACACTGAAGCTTTCTTT. It is translated as CASSAPGRGENTEAFF.

The CDR3 nucleotides read TGCGCCAGCAGCTCAACTGACAGGGAGATTCGCGAGCAGTACTTC. Its protein is CASSSTDREIREQYF. The rearrangement uses TRBV5-1 and TRBJ2-7, with TRBD1 matching over 7 bases. CDR3 length: 15 amino acids. J gave up 6 bases and V 3 bases, and 12 bases lay outside the gene matches. Germline lookup yields CDR1 SGHRS and CDR2 YFSETQ.